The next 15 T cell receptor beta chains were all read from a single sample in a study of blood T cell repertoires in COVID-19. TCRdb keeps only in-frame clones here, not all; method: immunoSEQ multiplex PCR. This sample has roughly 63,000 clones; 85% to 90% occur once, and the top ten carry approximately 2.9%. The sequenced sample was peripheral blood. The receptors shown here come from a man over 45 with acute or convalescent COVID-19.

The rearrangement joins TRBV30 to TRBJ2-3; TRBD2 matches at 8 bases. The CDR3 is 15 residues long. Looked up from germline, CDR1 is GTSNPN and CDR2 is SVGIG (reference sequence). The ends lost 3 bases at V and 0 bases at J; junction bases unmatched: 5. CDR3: CAWREAGASTDTQYF. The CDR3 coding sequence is TGTGCCTGGAGAGAAGCGGGAGCTAGCACAGATACGCAGTATTTT.

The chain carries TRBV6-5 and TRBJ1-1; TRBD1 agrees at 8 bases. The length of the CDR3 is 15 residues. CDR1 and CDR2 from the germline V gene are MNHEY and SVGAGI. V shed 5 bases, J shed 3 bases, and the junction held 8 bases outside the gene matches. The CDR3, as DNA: TGTGCCAGCAGTACCCTCCAGGGGGCGCACACTGAAGCTTTCTTT. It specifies CASSTLQGAHTEAFF.

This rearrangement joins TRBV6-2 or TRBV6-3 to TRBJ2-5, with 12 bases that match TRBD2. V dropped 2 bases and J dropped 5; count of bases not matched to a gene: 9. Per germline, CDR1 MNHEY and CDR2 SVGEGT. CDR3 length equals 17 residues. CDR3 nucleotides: TGTGCCAGCAGTTACGGGAGACTAGCGGGAGCCGGGGAGACCCAGTACTTC. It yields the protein CASSYGRLAGAGETQYF.

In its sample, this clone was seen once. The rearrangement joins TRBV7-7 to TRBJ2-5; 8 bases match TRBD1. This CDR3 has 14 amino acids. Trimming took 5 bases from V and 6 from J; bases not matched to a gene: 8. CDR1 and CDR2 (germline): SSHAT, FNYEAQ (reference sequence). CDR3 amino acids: CASSADRGGQTQYF. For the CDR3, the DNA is TGTGCCAGCAGCGCCGACAGGGGCGGGCAGACCCAGTACTTC.

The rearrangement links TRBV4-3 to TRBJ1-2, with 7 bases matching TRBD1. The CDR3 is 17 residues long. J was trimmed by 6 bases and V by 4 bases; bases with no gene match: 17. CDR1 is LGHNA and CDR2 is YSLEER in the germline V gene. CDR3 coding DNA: TGCGCCAGCAGCCGACTACCGGGACAGCTTCCTGCGGATGGCTACACCTTC. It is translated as CASSRLPGQLPADGYTF.

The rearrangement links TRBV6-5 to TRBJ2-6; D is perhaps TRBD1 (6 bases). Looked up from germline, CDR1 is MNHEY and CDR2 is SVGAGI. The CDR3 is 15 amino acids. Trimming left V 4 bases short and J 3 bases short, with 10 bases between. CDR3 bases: TGTGCCAGCAGTTCTTCAGGGGATGGGGCCAACGTCCTGACTTTC. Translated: CASSSSGDGANVLTF.

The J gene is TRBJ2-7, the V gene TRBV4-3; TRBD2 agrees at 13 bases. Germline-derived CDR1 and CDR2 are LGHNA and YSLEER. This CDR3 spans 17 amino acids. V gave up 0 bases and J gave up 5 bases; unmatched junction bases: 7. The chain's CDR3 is CASSQEFGLAGVNEQYF. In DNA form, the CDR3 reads TGCGCCAGCAGCCAAGAGTTTGGACTAGCGGGAGTTAACGAGCAGTACTTC.

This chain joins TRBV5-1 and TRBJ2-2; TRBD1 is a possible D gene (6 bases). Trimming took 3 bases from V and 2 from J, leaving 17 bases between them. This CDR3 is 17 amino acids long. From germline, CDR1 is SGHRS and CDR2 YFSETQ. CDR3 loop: CASSSVWDTLNTGELFF. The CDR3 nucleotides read TGCGCCAGCAGCTCCGTGTGGGACACCCTAAACACCGGGGAGCTGTTTTTT.

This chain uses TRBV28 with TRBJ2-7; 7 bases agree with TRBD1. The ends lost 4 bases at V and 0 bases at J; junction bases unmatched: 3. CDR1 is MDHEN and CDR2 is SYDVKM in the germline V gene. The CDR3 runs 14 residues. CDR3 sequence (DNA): TGTGCCAGCAGTTGGGGACAGTACTCCTACGAGCAGTACTTC. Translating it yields CASSWGQYSYEQYF.

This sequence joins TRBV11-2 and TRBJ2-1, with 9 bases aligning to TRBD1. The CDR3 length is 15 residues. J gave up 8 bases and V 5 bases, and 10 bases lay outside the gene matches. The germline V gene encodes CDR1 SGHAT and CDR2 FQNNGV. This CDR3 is CASSVRDRVIDEQFF. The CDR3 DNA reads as TGTGCCAGCAGCGTCCGGGACAGGGTTATCGATGAGCAGTTCTTC.

CDR3 nucleotide sequence: TGCGCCAGCAGCTTGGGAGCGGGAGGCGACAATGAGCAGTTCTTC. It specifies CASSLGAGGDNEQFF. J is TRBJ2-1 and V is TRBV5-1; 9 positions match TRBD2. Germline V CDR1 and CDR2: SGHRS, YFSETQ. With V trimmed by 0 bases and J by 5 bases, 3 bases remained unmatched. There are 15 residues in the CDR3.

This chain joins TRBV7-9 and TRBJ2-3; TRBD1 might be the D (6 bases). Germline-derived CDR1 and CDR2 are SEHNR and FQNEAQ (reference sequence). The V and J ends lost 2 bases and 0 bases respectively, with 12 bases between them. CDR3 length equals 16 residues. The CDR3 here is CASSLNADSSTDTQYF. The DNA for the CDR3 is TGTGCCAGCAGCTTAAATGCGGACAGTAGCACAGATACGCAGTATTTT. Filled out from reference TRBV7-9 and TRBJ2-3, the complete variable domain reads DTGVSQNPRHKITKRGQNVTFRCDPISEHNRLYWYRQTLGQGPEFLTYFQNEAQLEKSRLLSDRFSAERPKGSFSTLEIQRTEQGDSAMYLCASSLNADSSTDTQYFGPGTRLTVL.

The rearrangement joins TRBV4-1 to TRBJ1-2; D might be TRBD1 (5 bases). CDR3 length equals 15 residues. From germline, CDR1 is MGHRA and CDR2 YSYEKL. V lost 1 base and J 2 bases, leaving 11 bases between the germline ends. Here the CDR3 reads CASSQGRTSNYGYTF. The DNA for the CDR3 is TGCGCCAGCAGCCAAGGTAGGACAAGCAACTATGGCTACACCTTC.

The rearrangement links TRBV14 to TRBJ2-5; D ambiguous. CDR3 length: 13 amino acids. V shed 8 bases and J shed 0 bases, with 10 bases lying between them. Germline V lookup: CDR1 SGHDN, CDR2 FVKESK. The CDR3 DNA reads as TGTGCCAGCCAAGGCAGGTACCAAGAGACCCAGTACTTC. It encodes CASQGRYQETQYF. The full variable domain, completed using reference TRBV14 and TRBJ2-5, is EAGVTQFPSHSVIEKGQTVTLRCDPISGHDNLYWYRRVMGKEIKFLLHFVKESKQDESGMPNNRFLAERTGGTYSTLKVQPAELEDSGVYFCASQGRYQETQYFGPGTRLLVL.

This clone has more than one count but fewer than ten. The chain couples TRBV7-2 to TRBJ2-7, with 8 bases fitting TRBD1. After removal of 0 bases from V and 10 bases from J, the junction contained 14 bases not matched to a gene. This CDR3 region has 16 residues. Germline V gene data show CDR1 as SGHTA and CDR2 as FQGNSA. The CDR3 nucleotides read TGTGCCAGCAGCTTAGCGCGACAGGGGCCCGGGGACAGACAGTACTTC. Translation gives CASSLARQGPGDRQYF. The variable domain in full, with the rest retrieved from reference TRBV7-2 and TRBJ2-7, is GAGVSQSPSNKVTEKGKDVELRCDPISGHTALYWYRQSLGQGLEFLIYFQGNSAPDKSGLPSDRFSAERTGGSVSTLTIQRTQQEDSAVYLCASSLARQGPGDRQYFGPGTRLTVT.